The clone carrying this T cell receptor (beta chain) has ten or more counts. Its cognate antigen is unknown. From the reads, TCRdb called clonotypes with MiXCR, one entry per CDR3 protein. Of over 250,000 distinct CDR3 sequences listed, roughly 23% are singletons. This entry comes from a study of T cell repertoires in cytomegalovirus infection. Study-wide points: Cumulative public TCR beta family frequency identified CMV carriers with the relevant HLA.

This CDR3 contains 13 residues. V gave up 2 bases and J gave up 5 bases, with 9 bases separating them. The germline CDR1 and CDR2 sequences are SGHTA and FQGNSA. The chain has TRBV7-2 and TRBJ2-5, with unresolved D. Sequenced: PBMCs. The sequence came from a human donor in good health (CMV status not recorded). Some clones in this sample may be carry-over from other donors' samples. DNA for the CDR3: TGTGCCAGCAGCTTAACTTGGCGGGAGACCCAGTACTTC. Amino acid sequence: CASSLTWRETQYF.